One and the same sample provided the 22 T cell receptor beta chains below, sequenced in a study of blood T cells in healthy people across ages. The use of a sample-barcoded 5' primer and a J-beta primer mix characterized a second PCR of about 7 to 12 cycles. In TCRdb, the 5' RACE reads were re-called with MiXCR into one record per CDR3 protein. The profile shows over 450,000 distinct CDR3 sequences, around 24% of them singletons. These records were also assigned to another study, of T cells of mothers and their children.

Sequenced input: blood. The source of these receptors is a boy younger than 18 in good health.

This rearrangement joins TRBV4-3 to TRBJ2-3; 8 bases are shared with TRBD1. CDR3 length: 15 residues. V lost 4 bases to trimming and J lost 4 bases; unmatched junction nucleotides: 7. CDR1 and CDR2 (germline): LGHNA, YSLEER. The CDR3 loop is CASSPTGGVSDTQYF. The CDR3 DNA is TGCGCCAGCAGCCCAACAGGGGGTGTTTCAGATACGCAGTATTTT.

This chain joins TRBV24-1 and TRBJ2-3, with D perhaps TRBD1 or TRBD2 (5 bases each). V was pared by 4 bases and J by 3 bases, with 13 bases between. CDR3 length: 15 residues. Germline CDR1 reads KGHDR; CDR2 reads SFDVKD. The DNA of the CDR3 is TGTGCCACCAGTGACCCAGGGAGTAGAACAGATACGCAGTATTTT. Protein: CATSDPGSRTDTQYF.

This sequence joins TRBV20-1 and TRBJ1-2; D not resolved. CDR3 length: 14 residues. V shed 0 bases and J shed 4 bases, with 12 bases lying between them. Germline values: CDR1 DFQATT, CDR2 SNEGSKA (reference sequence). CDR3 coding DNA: TGCAGTGCTAGAGATCCCCAGGCGGGCTATGGCTACACCTTC. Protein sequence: CSARDPQAGYGYTF.

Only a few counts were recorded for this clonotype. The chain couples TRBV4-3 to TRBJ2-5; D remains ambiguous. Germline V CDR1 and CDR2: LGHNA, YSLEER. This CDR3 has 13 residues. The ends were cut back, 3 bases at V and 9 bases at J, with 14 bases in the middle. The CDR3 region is CASSHPGSPPQYF. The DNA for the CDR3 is TGCGCCAGCAGCCACCCCGGCAGCCCCCCCCAGTACTTC.

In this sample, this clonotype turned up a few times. This chain's CDR3 is CASSPPARGNYEQYF. CDR3 DNA: TGTGCCAGCAGCCCTCCTGCGAGGGGCAATTACGAGCAGTACTTC. V usage is TRBV7-9 and J usage is TRBJ2-7; D is tentatively TRBD1 or TRBD2 (5 bases each). Germline assignment: CDR1 SEHNR and CDR2 FQNEAQ (reference sequence). This CDR3 is built from 15 residues. V gave up 5 bases and J gave up 4 bases, with 18 bases separating them.

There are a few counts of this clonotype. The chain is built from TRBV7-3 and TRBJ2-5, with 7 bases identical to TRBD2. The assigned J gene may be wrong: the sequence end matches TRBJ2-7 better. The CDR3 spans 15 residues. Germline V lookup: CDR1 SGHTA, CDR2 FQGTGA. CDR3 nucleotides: TGTGCCAGCAGCTTAACGCCTGGGGGGGACTACGAGCAGTACTTC. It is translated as CASSLTPGGDYEQYF.

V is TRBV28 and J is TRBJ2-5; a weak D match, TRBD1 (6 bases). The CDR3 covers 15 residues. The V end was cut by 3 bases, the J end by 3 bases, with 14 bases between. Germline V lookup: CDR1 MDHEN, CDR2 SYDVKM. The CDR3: CASSFQGSLEETQYF. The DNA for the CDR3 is TGTGCCAGCAGTTTCCAGGGGTCGTTAGAAGAGACCCAGTACTTC.

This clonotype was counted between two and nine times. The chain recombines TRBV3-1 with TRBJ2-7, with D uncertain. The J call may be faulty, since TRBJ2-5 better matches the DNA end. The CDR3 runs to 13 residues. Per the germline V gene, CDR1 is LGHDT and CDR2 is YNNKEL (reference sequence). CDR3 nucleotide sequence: TGTGCCAGCAGCCAAGTTCCCCAAGAGACCCAGTACTTC. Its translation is CASSQVPQETQYF.

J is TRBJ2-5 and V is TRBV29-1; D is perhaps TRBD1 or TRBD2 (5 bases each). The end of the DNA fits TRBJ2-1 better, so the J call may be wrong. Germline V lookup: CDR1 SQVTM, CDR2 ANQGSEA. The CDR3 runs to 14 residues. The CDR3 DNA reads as TGCAGCGGCGTCCGGGACGGTTACTACAATGAGCAGTTCTTC. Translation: CSGVRDGYYNEQFF.

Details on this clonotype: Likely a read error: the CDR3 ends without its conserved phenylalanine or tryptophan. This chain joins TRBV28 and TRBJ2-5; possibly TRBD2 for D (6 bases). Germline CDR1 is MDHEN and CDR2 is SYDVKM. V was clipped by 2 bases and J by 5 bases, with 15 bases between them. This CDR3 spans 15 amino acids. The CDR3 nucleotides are TGTGCCAGCAGTTTAGGAGGGTCGAGGGCGGAGACCCAGTACCTC. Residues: CASSLGGSRAETQYL.

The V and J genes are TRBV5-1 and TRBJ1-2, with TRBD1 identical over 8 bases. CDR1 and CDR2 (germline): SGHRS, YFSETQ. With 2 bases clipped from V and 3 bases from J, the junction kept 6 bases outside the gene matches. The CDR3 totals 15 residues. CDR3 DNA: TGCGCCAGCAGCTTCGCAGGGGGCTCGGACTATGGCTACACCTTC. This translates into CASSFAGGSDYGYTF.

The CDR3 is CASSYSRPTSGYYNEQFF. CDR3 in DNA: TGTGCCAGCAGTTACTCCCGTCCAACTAGCGGGTATTACAATGAGCAGTTCTTC. This chain uses TRBV6-2 or TRBV6-3 with TRBJ2-1; 9 positions match TRBD2. This CDR3 has 18 amino acids. The germline CDR1 and CDR2 sequences are MNHEY and SVGEGT. V trimming: 0 bases; J trimming: 4 bases; junction bases outside the gene matches: 10.

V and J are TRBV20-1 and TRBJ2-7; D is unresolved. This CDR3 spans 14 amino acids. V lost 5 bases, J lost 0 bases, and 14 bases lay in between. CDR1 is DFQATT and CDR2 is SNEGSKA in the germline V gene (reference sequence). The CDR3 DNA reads TGCAGTGCTTGGCGGTCGGCAGTCTCCTACGAGCAGTACTTC. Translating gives CSAWRSAVSYEQYF.

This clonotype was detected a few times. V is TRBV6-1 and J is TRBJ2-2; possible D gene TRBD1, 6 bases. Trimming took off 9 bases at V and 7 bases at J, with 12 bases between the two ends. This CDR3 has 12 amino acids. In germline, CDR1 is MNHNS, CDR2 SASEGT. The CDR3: CASRNRVGELFF. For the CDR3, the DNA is TGTGCCAGTAGAAACAGGGTCGGGGAGCTGTTTTTT.

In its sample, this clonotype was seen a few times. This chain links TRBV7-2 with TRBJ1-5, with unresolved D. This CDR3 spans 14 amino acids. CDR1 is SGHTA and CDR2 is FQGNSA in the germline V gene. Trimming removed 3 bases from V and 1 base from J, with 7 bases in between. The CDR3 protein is CASSFSVSNQPQHF. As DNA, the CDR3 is TGTGCCAGCAGCTTTTCGGTCAGCAATCAGCCCCAGCATTTT.

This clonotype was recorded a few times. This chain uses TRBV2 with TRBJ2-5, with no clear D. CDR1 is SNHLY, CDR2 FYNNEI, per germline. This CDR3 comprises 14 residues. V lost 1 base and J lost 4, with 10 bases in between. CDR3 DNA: TGTGCCAGCAGTGAAGAAGAAATTACAGAGACCCAGTACTTC. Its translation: CASSEEEITETQYF. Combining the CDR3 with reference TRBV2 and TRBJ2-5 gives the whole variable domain EPEVTQTPSHQVTQMGQEVILRCVPISNHLYFYWYRQILGQKVEFLVSFYNNEISEKSEIFDDQFSVERPDGSNFTLKIRSTKLEDSAMYFCASSEEEITETQYFGPGTRLLVL.

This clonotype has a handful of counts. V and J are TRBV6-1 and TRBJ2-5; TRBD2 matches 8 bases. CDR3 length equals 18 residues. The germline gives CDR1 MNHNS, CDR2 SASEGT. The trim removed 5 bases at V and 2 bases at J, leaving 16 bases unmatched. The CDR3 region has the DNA TGTGCCAGCAGTCAGAGCCAGCCGAGCGGGGGAGGGCAAGAGACCCAGTACTTC. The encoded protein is CASSQSQPSGGGQETQYF.

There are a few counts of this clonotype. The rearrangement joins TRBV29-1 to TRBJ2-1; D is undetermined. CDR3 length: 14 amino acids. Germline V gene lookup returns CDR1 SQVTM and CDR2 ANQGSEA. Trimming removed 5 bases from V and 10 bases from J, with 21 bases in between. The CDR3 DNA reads TGCAGCGTTAGAAGGGTCGATGCACGTTCGGAGCAGTTCTTC. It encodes CSVRRVDARSEQFF.

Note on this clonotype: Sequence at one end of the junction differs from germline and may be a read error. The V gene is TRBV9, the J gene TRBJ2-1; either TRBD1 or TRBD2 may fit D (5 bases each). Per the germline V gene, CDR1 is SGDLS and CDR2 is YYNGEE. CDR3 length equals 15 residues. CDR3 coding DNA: TGTGCCGGCAGCGTAAGGGACCCGACCTACAATGAGCAGTTCTTC. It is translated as CAGSVRDPTYNEQFF.

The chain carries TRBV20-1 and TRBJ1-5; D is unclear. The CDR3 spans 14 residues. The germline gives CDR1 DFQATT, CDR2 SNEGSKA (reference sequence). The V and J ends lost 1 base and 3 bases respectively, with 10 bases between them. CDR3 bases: TGCAGTGCTAGAGTGAAACTACCCAATCAGCCCCAGCATTTT. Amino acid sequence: CSARVKLPNQPQHF.

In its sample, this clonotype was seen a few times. CDR3 coding DNA: TGTGCCAGCAGTGGTGACAGGGGCGCGTCTTACGAGCAGTACTTC. Translated: CASSGDRGASYEQYF. The V and J genes are TRBV2 and TRBJ2-7, with 8 bases that match TRBD1. The V gene's germline CDR1 is SNHLY and CDR2 FYNNEI. CDR3 length: 15 residues. V trimming: 4 bases; J trimming: 4 bases; junction bases outside the gene matches: 9. The full variable domain, completed using reference TRBV2 and TRBJ2-7, is EPEVTQTPSHQVTQMGQEVILRCVPISNHLYFYWYRQILGQKVEFLVSFYNNEISEKSEIFDDQFSVERPDGSNFTLKIRSTKLEDSAMYFCASSGDRGASYEQYFGPGTRLTVT.

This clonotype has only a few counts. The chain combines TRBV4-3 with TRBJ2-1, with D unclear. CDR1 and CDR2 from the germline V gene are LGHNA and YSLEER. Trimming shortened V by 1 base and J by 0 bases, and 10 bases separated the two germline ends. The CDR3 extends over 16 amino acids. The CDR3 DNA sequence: TGCGCCAGCAGCCAAGTTCGCCCAGGCTCCTACAATGAGCAGTTCTTC. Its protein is CASSQVRPGSYNEQFF.